The 12 T cell receptor beta chains reported below all come from one sample, sequenced in a study of molecular identifiers for immune sequencing clone quantification. A single record per CDR3 protein comes from TCRdb applying MiXCR to the PCR reads. The data contain about 68,000 distinct CDR3 sequences, approximately 18% of them singletons. Source material: naive CD8+ T cells from blood, with Jurkat cell RNA spiked in. Specified subset: FACS-sorted CD8+CD4-CCR7+CD45RA+ naive T cells. These receptors were taken from a human donor in good health. Some libraries in this study had Jurkat cell RNA spiked in.

This chain links TRBV24-1 with TRBJ2-1; no definite D call. The germline V and J ends were trimmed by 4 bases and 7 bases, with 7 bases remaining between them. There are 12 residues in the CDR3. Germline V gene lookup returns CDR1 KGHDR and CDR2 SFDVKD. CDR3: CATSDFGNEQFF. The CDR3 bases are TGTGCCACCAGTGACTTCGGGAATGAGCAGTTCTTC.

This clonotype has just a few counts. The chain carries TRBV4-3 and TRBJ2-1; 10 bases align to TRBD2. Per germline, CDR1 LGHNA and CDR2 YSLEER. The CDR3 is 16 amino acids. V dropped 1 base and J dropped 3; count of bases not matched to a gene: 3. Here the CDR3 reads CASSQGVAGGYNEQFF. CDR3 sequence (DNA): TGCGCCAGCAGCCAAGGCGTAGCGGGAGGCTACAATGAGCAGTTCTTC.

This clonotype was picked up many times. This chain connects TRBV2 to TRBJ1-1; no definite D call. The V gene lost 6 bases and the J gene lost 4 bases, with 21 bases spanning the gap. The CDR3 is 16 residues long. Germline lookup yields CDR1 SNHLY and CDR2 FYNNEI. For the CDR3, the DNA is TGTGCCAGCAGACCACCCGGGTCCCTTTATAGCACTGAAGCTTTCTTT. This translates into CASRPPGSLYSTEAFF.

This clonotype was found many times. The CDR3 loop is CASSFGVTTSGDNEQFF. As DNA, the CDR3 is TGTGCCAGCAGCTTCGGAGTTACGACTAGCGGCGACAATGAGCAGTTCTTC. This sequence joins TRBV7-9 and TRBJ2-1; TRBD2 matches at 9 bases. The CDR3 extends over 17 amino acids. CDR1 SEHNR and CDR2 FQNEAQ come from the germline V gene (reference sequence). V was clipped by 3 bases and J by 5 bases; unmatched bases: 11.

A remark on this clonotype: A much larger clone differs from this one at a single base, so this may be a read error. The chain couples TRBV2 to TRBJ2-3, with 11 bases identical to TRBD2. The CDR3 has 16 amino acids. The V gene end was trimmed by 5 bases and the J gene end by 0 bases; junction bases not matched to a gene: 4. Germline loops: CDR1 SNHLY, CDR2 FYNNEI. Here the CDR3 DNA reads TGTGCCAGCAGTTACTGGACTAGCGGGAGCACAGATACGCAGTATTTT. Its translation: CASSYWTSGSTDTQYF.

This clonotype showed up many times. The V call is TRBV4-1, the J call TRBJ2-7; D uncertain. The germline gives CDR1 MGHRA, CDR2 YSYEKL. This CDR3 region has 15 residues. V gave up 0 bases and J gave up 2 bases, with 11 bases separating them. The CDR3 DNA follows: TGCGCCAGCAGCCAAGAGCTTGGGTACACCTACGAGCAGTACTTC. Protein: CASSQELGYTYEQYF.

CDR3 nucleotides: TGTGCCAGCATCGAGGCCCCTTCTTATCAGCCCCAGCATTTT. Protein product: CASIEAPSYQPQHF. This sequence joins TRBV2 and TRBJ1-5; no clear D. The germline CDR1 and CDR2 sequences are SNHLY and FYNNEI. This CDR3 contains 14 residues. Trimming left V 7 bases short and J 5 bases short, with 15 bases between. The entire variable domain, with the rest obtained from reference TRBV2 and TRBJ1-5, is as follows: EPEVTQTPSHQVTQMGQEVILRCVPISNHLYFYWYRQILGQKVEFLVSFYNNEISEKSEIFDDQFSVERPDGSNFTLKIRSTKLEDSAMYFCASIEAPSYQPQHFGDGTRLSIL.

The chain has TRBV6-2 or TRBV6-3 and TRBJ1-2; D unclear. Germline loops: CDR1 MNHEY, CDR2 SVGEGT. This CDR3 spans 18 amino acids. V lost 8 bases to trimming and J lost 0 bases, with 25 bases between them. CDR3 DNA: TGTGCCAGCTCCCGCCCAGACGTGCAGTTCCTAACTAACTATGGCTACACCTTC. The encoded protein is CASSRPDVQFLTNYGYTF.

This chain links TRBV7-2 with TRBJ2-1; tentatively, D is TRBD1 (6 bases). This CDR3 has 14 residues. Germline V gene data show CDR1 as SGHTA and CDR2 as FQGNSA. The V end lost 5 bases, the J end lost 9 bases, and 17 bases lay between the germline ends. The CDR3 coding sequence is TGTGCCAGCAGCGCTAGGGCCAGGGGCGGTGAGCAGTTCTTC. It yields the protein CASSARARGGEQFF.

This clonotype was detected only a few times. This sequence joins TRBV19 and TRBJ1-5; D uncertain. Looked up from germline, CDR1 is LNHDA and CDR2 is SQIVND (reference sequence). The CDR3 sequence is 13 residues long. Trimming took 3 bases from V and 6 from J, leaving 9 bases between them. The DNA for the CDR3 is TGTGCCAGTAGTATTATTGATAGTCAGCCCCAGCATTTT. It translates to CASSIIDSQPQHF.

The table lists this clonotype with many counts. The chain is built from TRBV30 and TRBJ2-1, with a tentative D call TRBD2 (5 bases). Trimming removed 5 bases from V and 1 base from J, with 12 bases in between. This CDR3 spans 14 amino acids. Germline CDR1 and CDR2: GTSNPN and SVGIG (reference sequence). The DNA for the CDR3 is TGTGCCTGGGTGGGGAGTGTTTCCTACAATGAGCAGTTCTTC. Translating gives CAWVGSVSYNEQFF.

This clonotype was recorded at least ten times. The chain uses TRBV27 and TRBJ2-2; the match to TRBD2 covers 10 bases. This CDR3 has 16 amino acids. Trimming removed 3 bases from V and 1 base from J; junction bases left unmatched: 2. Germline CDR1 MNHEY, CDR2 SMNVEV (reference sequence). DNA for the CDR3: TGTGCCAGCAGTTTCCTAGCGGGAGTGAACACCGGGGAGCTGTTTTTT. This sequence encodes CASSFLAGVNTGELFF.